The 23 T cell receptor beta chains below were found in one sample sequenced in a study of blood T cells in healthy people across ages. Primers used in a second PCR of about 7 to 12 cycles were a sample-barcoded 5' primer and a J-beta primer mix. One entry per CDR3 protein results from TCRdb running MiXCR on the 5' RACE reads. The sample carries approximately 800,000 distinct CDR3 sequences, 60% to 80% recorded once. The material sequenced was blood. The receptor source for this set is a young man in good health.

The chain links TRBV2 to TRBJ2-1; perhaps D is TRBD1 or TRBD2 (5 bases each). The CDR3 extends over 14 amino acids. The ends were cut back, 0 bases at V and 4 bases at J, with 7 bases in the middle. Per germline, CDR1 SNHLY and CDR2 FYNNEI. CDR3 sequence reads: CASSEAGVYNEQFF. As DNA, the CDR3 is TGTGCCAGCAGTGAAGCGGGGGTTTACAATGAGCAGTTCTTC.

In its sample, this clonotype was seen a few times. The CDR3 DNA reads as TGTGCCAGCAGTTTAGCAGGGGGCGGTCGCAATCAGCCCCAGCATTTT. It yields the protein CASSLAGGGRNQPQHF. The J gene is TRBJ1-5, the V gene TRBV27; 8 nucleotides agree with TRBD1. The length of the CDR3 is 16 residues. From germline, CDR1 is MNHEY and CDR2 SMNVEV (reference sequence). Trimming at V came to 2 bases and at J to 2 bases, leaving 5 bases not matched to a gene.

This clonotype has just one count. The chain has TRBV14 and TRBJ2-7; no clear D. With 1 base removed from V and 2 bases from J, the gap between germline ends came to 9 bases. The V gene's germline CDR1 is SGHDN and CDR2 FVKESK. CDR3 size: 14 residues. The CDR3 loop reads CASSQGPSAYEQYF. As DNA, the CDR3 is TGTGCCAGCAGCCAAGGCCCCAGCGCCTACGAGCAGTACTTC.

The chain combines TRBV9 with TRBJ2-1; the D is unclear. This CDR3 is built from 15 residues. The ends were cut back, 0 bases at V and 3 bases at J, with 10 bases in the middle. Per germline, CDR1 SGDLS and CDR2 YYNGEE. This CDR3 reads CASSVEPANYNEQFF. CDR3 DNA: TGTGCCAGCAGCGTAGAACCCGCTAACTACAATGAGCAGTTCTTC.

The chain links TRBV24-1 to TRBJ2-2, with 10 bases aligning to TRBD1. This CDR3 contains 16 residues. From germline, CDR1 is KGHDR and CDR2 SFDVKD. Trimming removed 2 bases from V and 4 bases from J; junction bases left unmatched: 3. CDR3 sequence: CATSDSGTGVTGELFF. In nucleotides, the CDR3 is TGTGCCACCAGTGATTCCGGGACAGGGGTCACCGGGGAGCTGTTTTTT.

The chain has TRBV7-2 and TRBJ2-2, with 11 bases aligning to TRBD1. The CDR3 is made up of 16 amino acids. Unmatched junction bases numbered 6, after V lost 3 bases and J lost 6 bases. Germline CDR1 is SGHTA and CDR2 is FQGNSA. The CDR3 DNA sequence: TGTGCCAGCAGCTTCGCGGACAGGGGGCGTGCCGGGGAGCTGTTTTTT. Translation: CASSFADRGRAGELFF.

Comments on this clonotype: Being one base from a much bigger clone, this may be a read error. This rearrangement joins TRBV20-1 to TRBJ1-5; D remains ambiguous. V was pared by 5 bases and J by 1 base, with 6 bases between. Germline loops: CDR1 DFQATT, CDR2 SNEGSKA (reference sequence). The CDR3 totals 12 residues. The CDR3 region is CSAGRSNQPQHF. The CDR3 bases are TGCAGTGCTGGACGGAGCAATCAGCCCCAGCATTTT.

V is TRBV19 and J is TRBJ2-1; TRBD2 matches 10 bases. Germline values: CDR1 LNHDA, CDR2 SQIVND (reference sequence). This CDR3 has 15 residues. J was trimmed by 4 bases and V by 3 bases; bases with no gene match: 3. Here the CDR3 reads CASSMLAGEYNEQFF. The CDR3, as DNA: TGTGCCAGTAGTATGCTAGCGGGGGAATACAATGAGCAGTTCTTC.

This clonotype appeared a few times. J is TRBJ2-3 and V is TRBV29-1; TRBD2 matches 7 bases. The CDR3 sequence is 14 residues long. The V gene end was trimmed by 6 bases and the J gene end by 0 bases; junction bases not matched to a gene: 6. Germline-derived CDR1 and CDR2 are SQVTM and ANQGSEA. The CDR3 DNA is TGCAGCGTCCCCGCGGGGGTCAGCACAGATACGCAGTATTTT. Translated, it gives CSVPAGVSTDTQYF.

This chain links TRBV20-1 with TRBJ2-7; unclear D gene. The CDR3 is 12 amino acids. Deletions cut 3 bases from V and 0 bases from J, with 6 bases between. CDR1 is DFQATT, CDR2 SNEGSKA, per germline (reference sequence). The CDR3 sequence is CSARADSYEQYF. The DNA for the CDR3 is TGCAGTGCTAGGGCCGACTCCTACGAGCAGTACTTC.

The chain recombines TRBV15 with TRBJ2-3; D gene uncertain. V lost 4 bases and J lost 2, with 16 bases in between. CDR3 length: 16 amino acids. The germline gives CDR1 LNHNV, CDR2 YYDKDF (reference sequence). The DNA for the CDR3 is TGTGCCACCAGCAACCTAGTAGGAGCCTCCACAGATACGCAGTATTTT. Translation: CATSNLVGASTDTQYF.

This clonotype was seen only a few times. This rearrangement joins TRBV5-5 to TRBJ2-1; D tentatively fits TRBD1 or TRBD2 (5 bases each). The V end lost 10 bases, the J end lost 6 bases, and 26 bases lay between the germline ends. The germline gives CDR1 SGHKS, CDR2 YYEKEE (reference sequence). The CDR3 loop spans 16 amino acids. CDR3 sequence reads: CAAQPGQGRAPNEQFF. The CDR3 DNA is TGTGCCGCCCAGCCGGGGCAGGGTAGAGCCCCCAATGAGCAGTTCTTC.

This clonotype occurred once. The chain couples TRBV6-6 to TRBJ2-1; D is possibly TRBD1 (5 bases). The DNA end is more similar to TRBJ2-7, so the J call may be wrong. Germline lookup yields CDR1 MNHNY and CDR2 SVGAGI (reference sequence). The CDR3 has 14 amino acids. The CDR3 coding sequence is TGTGCCAGCAGTTACGGACAAAGCCGCTACGAGCAGTACTTC. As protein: CASSYGQSRYEQYF.

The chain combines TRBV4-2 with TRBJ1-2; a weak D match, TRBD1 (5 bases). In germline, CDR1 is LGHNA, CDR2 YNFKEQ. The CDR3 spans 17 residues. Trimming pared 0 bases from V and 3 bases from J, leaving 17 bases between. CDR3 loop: CASSQDGRGPPDYGYTF. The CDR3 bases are TGTGCCAGCAGCCAAGATGGGAGGGGCCCCCCTGACTATGGCTACACCTTC.

In DNA form, the CDR3 reads TGTGCCAGCAGTCAATTGACAGACTCTAACTATGGCTACACCTTC. Amino acids: CASSQLTDSNYGYTF. The chain links TRBV9 to TRBJ1-2, with TRBD1 as a possible D gene (5 bases). Germline V gene data show CDR1 as SGDLS and CDR2 as YYNGEE. V lost 5 bases to trimming and J lost 0 bases, with 14 bases between them. This CDR3 has 15 amino acids.

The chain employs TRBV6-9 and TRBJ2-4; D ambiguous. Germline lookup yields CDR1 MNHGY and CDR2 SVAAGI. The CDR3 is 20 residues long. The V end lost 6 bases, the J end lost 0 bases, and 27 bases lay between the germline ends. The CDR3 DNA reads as TGTGCCAGCAGCCCCAGTCCCCGGCCAAATCCACACCTAGCCAAAAACATTCAGTACTTC. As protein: CASSPSPRPNPHLAKNIQYF.

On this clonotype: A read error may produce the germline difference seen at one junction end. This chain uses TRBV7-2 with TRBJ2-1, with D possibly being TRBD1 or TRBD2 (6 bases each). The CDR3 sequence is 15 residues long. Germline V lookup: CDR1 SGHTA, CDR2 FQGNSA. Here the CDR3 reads CAGSKKGGGNNEQFF. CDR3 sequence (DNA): TGTGCCGGCAGTAAAAAGGGGGGCGGCAACAATGAGCAGTTCTTC.

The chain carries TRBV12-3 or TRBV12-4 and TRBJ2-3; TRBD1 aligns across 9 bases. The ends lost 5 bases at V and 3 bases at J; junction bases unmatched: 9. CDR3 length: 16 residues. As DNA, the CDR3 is TGTGCCAGCAGTCCCACGGACAGGGGTGGAACAGATACGCAGTATTTT. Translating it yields CASSPTDRGGTDTQYF.

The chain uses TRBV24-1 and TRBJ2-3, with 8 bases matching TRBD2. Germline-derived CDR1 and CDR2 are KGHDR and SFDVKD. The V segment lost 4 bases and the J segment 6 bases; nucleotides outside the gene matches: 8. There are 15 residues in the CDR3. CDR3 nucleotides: TGTGCCACCAGTGACATTAGCGGGGAGGCGGATACGCAGTATTTT. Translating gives CATSDISGEADTQYF.

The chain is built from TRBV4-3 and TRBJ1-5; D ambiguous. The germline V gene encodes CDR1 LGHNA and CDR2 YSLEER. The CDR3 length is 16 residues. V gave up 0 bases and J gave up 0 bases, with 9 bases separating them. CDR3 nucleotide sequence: TGCGCCAGCAGCCAAGATTGGGGTTATAGCAATCAGCCCCAGCATTTT. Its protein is CASSQDWGYSNQPQHF.

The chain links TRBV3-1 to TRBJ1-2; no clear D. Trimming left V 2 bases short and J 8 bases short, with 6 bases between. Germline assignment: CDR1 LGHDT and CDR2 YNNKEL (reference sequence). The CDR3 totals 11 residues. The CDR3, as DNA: TGTGCCAGCAGCCAAATGGGCGGCTACACCTTC. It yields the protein CASSQMGGYTF. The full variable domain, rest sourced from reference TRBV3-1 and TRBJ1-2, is DTAVSQTPKYLVTQMGNDKSIKCEQNLGHDTMYWYKQDSKKFLKIMFSYNNKELIINETVPNRFSPKSPDKAHLNLHINSLELGDSAVYFCASSQMGGYTFGSGTRLTVV.

DNA for the CDR3: TGTGCCAGCAGCTTGAACAGGTTAAACGAGCAGTACTTC. This sequence encodes CASSLNRLNEQYF. The chain carries TRBV7-2 and TRBJ2-7, with TRBD1 as a possible D gene (5 bases). This CDR3 spans 13 amino acids. From germline, CDR1 is SGHTA and CDR2 FQGNSA. The V end was cut by 3 bases, the J end by 5 bases, with 11 bases between.

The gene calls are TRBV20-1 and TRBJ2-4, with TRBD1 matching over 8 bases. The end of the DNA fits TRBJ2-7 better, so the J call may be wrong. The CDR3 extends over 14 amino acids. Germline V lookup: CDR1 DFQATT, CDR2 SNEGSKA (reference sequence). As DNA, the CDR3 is TGCAGTGCTAGTCGGACAGGGCCCCGCTACGAGCAGTACTTC. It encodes CSASRTGPRYEQYF.